The present TCR beta chain was sequenced within a study of shared clonotypes between healthy human individuals. The assay ran at deep level. Repertoires were generated with immunoSEQ multiplex PCR, while TCRdb's copy carries only in-frame clones and drops some. The sample records a few million clones, approximately 95% being singletons. The V and J ends lost 3 bases and 5 bases, in that order; junction bases with no gene match: 4. Germline CDR1 reads SQVTM; CDR2 reads ANQGSEA. CDR3 length equals 13 residues. Notes on this clone: Its specificity is not known.

Overall study findings and caveats: Relative to their counterparts shared across all four donors, non-shared clonotypes exhibited diminished generation probabilities. Genetic and exposure-history diversity was limited by the few donors.

V gene TRBV29-1 combines with J gene TRBJ2-1, with TRBD2 matching 7 bases. This sequence originates from a man in his late teens or twenties in good health. Sequences were obtained from naive CD4+ T cells sorted from blood. This sample's subset: CD45RA+ positively selected. The CDR3 DNA reads as TGCAGCGTTGAGGGACTACGGGACAATGAGCAGTTCTTC. It translates to CSVEGLRDNEQFF.